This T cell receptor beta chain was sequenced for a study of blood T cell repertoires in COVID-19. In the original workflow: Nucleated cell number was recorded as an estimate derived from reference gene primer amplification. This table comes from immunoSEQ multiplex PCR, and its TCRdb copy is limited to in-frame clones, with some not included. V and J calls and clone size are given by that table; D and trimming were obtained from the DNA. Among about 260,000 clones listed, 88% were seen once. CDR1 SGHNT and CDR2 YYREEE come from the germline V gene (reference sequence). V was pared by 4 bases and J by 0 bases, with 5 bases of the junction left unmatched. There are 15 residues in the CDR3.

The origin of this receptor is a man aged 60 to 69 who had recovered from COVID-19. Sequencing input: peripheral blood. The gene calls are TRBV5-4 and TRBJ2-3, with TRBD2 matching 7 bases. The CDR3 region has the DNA TGTGCCAGCAGCACCGGGGGGACTAGCACAGATACGCAGTATTTT. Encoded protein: CASSTGGTSTDTQYF.